A single sample is the source of the 21 T cell receptor beta chains below, sequenced in a study of OX40 agonist ivuxolimab in advanced cancers. Libraries were prepared by immunoSEQ multiplex PCR; TCRdb keeps only in-frame clonotypes and omits some of them. The sample lists under 20,000 clones; about nine tenths were seen once. The sample consisted of CD4+ or CD8+ T cells sorted from blood, taken in a trial of the OX40 agonist ivuxolimab. These TCRs come from an adult with an advanced solid tumor such as melanoma, head and neck, liver or kidney cancer.

The CDR3 DNA follows: TGTGCCAGCCGCGACGGGAGCTCTGGAAACACCATATATTTT. It encodes CASRDGSSGNTIYF. The chain has TRBV7-8 and TRBJ1-3; unclear D gene. CDR1 is SGHVS and CDR2 is FQNEAQ in the germline V gene. This CDR3 has 14 amino acids. Trimming removed 8 bases at V and 0 bases at J, with 11 bases between.

The CDR3 is CASSYTGDGNQPQHF. Here the CDR3 DNA reads TGTGCCAGCAGCTACACGGGGGATGGCAATCAGCCCCAGCATTTT. The chain carries TRBV7-2 and TRBJ1-5; perhaps TRBD1 as D (5 bases). Germline CDR1 is SGHTA and CDR2 is FQGNSA. V was cut by 4 bases and J by 2 bases, with 12 bases left in between. CDR3 length equals 15 residues.

V gene TRBV9 combines with J gene TRBJ2-7, with TRBD1 as a possible D gene (6 bases). Trimming cost V 3 bases and J 2 bases, with 21 bases left between them. This CDR3 contains 17 residues. Germline values: CDR1 SGDLS, CDR2 YYNGEE. CDR3 sequence reads: CASSAMVGTSSPYEQYF. The CDR3 nucleotides are TGTGCCAGCAGCGCCATGGTCGGGACATCCTCCCCCTACGAGCAGTACTTC.

The V gene is TRBV27, the J gene TRBJ2-3, with 10 bases identical to TRBD1. J gave up 1 base and V 6 bases, and 13 bases lay outside the gene matches. This CDR3 comprises 18 residues. CDR1 is MNHEY and CDR2 is SMNVEV in the germline V gene (reference sequence). This CDR3 is CASRAGTGVLVGTDTQYF. CDR3 bases: TGTGCCAGCAGAGCCGGGACAGGGGTGTTAGTTGGCACAGATACGCAGTATTTT.

To note about this clone: The conserved phenylalanine or tryptophan is not found at the CDR3 terminus, so this likely reflects a read error. The limits of the CDR3 on the DNA are not certain, so only TCRdb's listed CDR3 is given. V is TRBV6-6 and J is TRBJ1-2. From germline, CDR1 is MNHNY and CDR2 SVGAGI (reference sequence). The CDR3 comprises 16 residues, both ends counted. This chain's CDR3 is CASSYLLSGGSVPVPV.

The gene calls are TRBV6-1 and TRBJ1-5; TRBD1 aligns across 9 bases. The CDR3 runs 15 residues. The trim removed 7 bases at V and 6 bases at J, leaving 10 bases unmatched. In germline, CDR1 is MNHNS, CDR2 SASEGT. CDR3 residues: CASTNPGQGGQPQHF. The CDR3 DNA follows: TGTGCCAGCACTAATCCGGGACAGGGCGGTCAGCCCCAGCATTTT.

A single count supports this clone. V is TRBV10-3 and J is TRBJ2-1; 8 nucleotides agree with TRBD2. CDR1 is ENHRY and CDR2 is SYGVKD in the germline V gene. V lost 3 bases, J lost 6 bases, and 13 bases stayed unmatched. This CDR3 is 17 amino acids long. Here the CDR3 DNA reads TGTGCCATCAGTGATTGGGGAATAGCGGGATTGGGCAATGAGCAGTTCTTC. It codes for CAISDWGIAGLGNEQFF.

The V and J genes are TRBV7-9 and TRBJ2-7; 7 nucleotides agree with TRBD2. With 2 bases clipped from V and 2 bases from J, the junction kept 6 bases outside the gene matches. Germline V lookup: CDR1 SEHNR, CDR2 FQNEAQ (reference sequence). The CDR3 consists of 15 residues. The CDR3 loop reads CASSLTAGLTYEQYF. Here the CDR3 DNA reads TGTGCCAGCAGCTTAACGGCGGGACTAACCTACGAGCAGTACTTC.

By sample fraction, this clone is medium-sized. This chain uses TRBV6-4 with TRBJ2-2; D unclear. The germline V and J ends were trimmed by 1 base and 0 bases, with 3 bases remaining between them. The V gene's germline CDR1 is MRHNA and CDR2 SNTAGT. The CDR3 covers 14 residues. CDR3 DNA sequence: TGTGCCAGCAGTGACTATACGAACACCGGGGAGCTGTTTTTT. It translates to CASSDYTNTGELFF.

This clone was detected only once. In DNA, the CDR3 is TGTGCCAGCAGTCGGACAGGGGGGGCTAACTATGGCTACACCTTC. Its translation is CASSRTGGANYGYTF. This chain joins TRBV7-2 and TRBJ1-2; 10 bases align to TRBD1. The CDR3 loop spans 15 amino acids. The trim removed 6 bases at V and 0 bases at J, leaving 4 bases unmatched. In germline, CDR1 is SGHTA, CDR2 FQGNSA. Filled out from reference TRBV7-2 and TRBJ1-2, the complete variable domain reads GAGVSQSPSNKVTEKGKDVELRCDPISGHTALYWYRQSLGQGLEFLIYFQGNSAPDKSGLPSDRFSAERTGGSVSTLTIQRTQQEDSAVYLCASSRTGGANYGYTFGSGTRLTVV.

Sample share makes this clone large. The chain joins TRBV7-2 to TRBJ1-2, with a weak D call TRBD1 (6 bases). The CDR3 length is 13 residues. Per the germline V gene, CDR1 is SGHTA and CDR2 is FQGNSA. Trimming took off 5 bases at V and 8 bases at J, with 15 bases between the two ends. CDR3 loop: CASSPMGARGYTF. The CDR3 nucleotides read TGTGCCAGCAGCCCCATGGGGGCGCGGGGCTACACCTTC.

This chain connects TRBV21-1 to TRBJ1-3. TRBV21-1 is noted as a pseudogene. The CDR3 covers 13 residues. The CDR3 loop reads CASSRFSGNTIYF. CDR3 nucleotide sequence: TGTGCCAGCAGCAGGTTCTCTGGAAACACCATATATTTT.

The rearrangement uses TRBV29-1 and TRBJ2-7, with a weak D call TRBD2 (6 bases). The ends were cut back, 2 bases at V and 0 bases at J, with 14 bases in the middle. This CDR3 is 15 amino acids long. Per germline, CDR1 SQVTM and CDR2 ANQGSEA. The DNA for the CDR3 is TGCAGCGTTGAATTGAGGGACTCCCTCTCCTACGAGCAGTACTTC. This codes for CSVELRDSLSYEQYF.

V gene TRBV4-3 combines with J gene TRBJ2-1; maybe TRBD2 (6 bases). The V end was cut by 0 bases, the J end by 6 bases, with 27 bases between. Germline CDR1 reads LGHNA; CDR2 reads YSLEER. This CDR3 spans 20 amino acids. For the CDR3, the DNA is TGCGCCAGCAGCCAAGATTGGGGCAGGCCGGGACTTGATGGTCCCAATGAGCAGTTCTTC. Its protein is CASSQDWGRPGLDGPNEQFF.

The chain has TRBV7-3 and TRBJ1-3; D remains unclear. Germline V gene lookup returns CDR1 SGHTA and CDR2 FQGTGA. This CDR3 contains 17 residues. The ends were cut back, 1 base at V and 0 bases at J, with 13 bases in the middle. The CDR3: CASSLIGGQDSGNTIYF. The DNA of the CDR3 is TGTGCCAGCAGCTTAATCGGCGGGCAGGACTCTGGAAACACCATATATTTT.

The V gene is TRBV7-9, the J gene TRBJ1-2; tentative D call: TRBD1 (6 bases). The ends were cut back, 0 bases at V and 1 base at J, with 9 bases in the middle. The CDR3 has 15 amino acids. Germline V CDR1 and CDR2: SEHNR, FQNEAQ (reference sequence). The CDR3 region is CASSLATGNNYGYTF. The DNA for the CDR3 is TGTGCCAGCAGCTTAGCGACAGGAAATAACTATGGCTACACCTTC.

The chain links TRBV11-3 to TRBJ2-5, with D uncertain. This CDR3 spans 15 amino acids. V was trimmed by 1 base and J by 1 base, leaving 10 bases between them. The germline CDR1 and CDR2 sequences are SGHNT and YENEEA. The CDR3 sequence: CASSLARGLQETQYF. Here the CDR3 DNA reads TGTGCCAGCAGCTTAGCTCGCGGCCTCCAAGAGACCCAGTACTTC.

This sequence joins TRBV28 and TRBJ1-1; D remains ambiguous. CDR3 length equals 14 residues. Trimming shortened V by 3 bases and J by 6 bases, and 14 bases separated the two germline ends. From germline, CDR1 is MDHEN and CDR2 SYDVKM. The CDR3 DNA reads TGTGCCAGCAGTTTGATAGGCAGGTCATCTGAAGCTTTCTTT. This encodes CASSLIGRSSEAFF.

The rearrangement uses TRBV9 and TRBJ2-1; 9 nucleotides agree with TRBD1. Per germline, CDR1 SGDLS and CDR2 YYNGEE. V was clipped by 2 bases and J by 8 bases; unmatched bases: 11. The CDR3 extends over 16 amino acids. The CDR3 sequence is CASSVGTGSFLDEQFF. CDR3 nucleotides: TGTGCCAGCAGCGTCGGGACAGGGTCCTTTTTGGATGAGCAGTTCTTC.

The chain combines TRBV27 with TRBJ2-7; D is ambiguous. CDR3 length: 13 residues. V lost 2 bases, J lost 2 bases, and 7 bases lay in between. Germline assignment: CDR1 MNHEY and CDR2 SMNVEV (reference sequence). CDR3: CASSLLNPYEQYF. The CDR3 DNA sequence: TGTGCCAGCAGTTTACTGAACCCCTACGAGCAGTACTTC.

The V gene is TRBV29-1, the J gene TRBJ2-7, with a tentative D call TRBD2 (5 bases). Germline V gene lookup returns CDR1 SQVTM and CDR2 ANQGSEA. This CDR3 contains 13 residues. V was trimmed by 6 bases and J by 0 bases, leaving 12 bases between them. This CDR3 is CSVVGVPSYEQYF. In DNA, the CDR3 is TGCAGCGTGGTCGGGGTCCCCTCCTACGAGCAGTACTTC.